The 23 T cell receptor beta chains in this list originate from one sample, sequenced in a study of Graves' ophthalmopathy and Graves' hyperthyroidism. As the template, RNA transcripts were used to amplify TCR beta CDR3 regions. First-round RT-PCR employed HTBI primers, with a second-round multiplex PCR after it. TCRdb passed the multiplex PCR reads through MiXCR, listing each CDR3 protein once. The table records 680,000 or so distinct CDR3 sequences, roughly 20% of them present only once. Sequencing input: peripheral blood. These receptors were collected from a woman younger than 30 with stable Graves' hyperthyroidism. Some clones in this sample may be carry-over from other donors' samples.

This clonotype was picked up many times. The V and J genes are TRBV5-1 and TRBJ1-1; 8 nucleotides line up with TRBD1. Trimming cost V 4 bases and J 6 bases; bases outside gene matches: 8. The CDR3 is 14 amino acids. Germline assignment: CDR1 SGHRS and CDR2 YFSETQ. As DNA, the CDR3 is TGCGCCAGCAGCAACCGAGACAGGGGATCTGAAGCTTTCTTT. This codes for CASSNRDRGSEAFF.

This clonotype was seen many times. The CDR3 reads CASSFQANSNQPQHF. The CDR3 bases are TGTGCCAGCAGTTTTCAGGCCAATAGCAATCAGCCCCAGCATTTT. The chain has TRBV12-3 or TRBV12-4 and TRBJ1-5; D not certain. The CDR3 has 15 amino acids. V was trimmed by 3 bases and J by 0 bases, leaving 9 bases between them.

The rearrangement joins TRBV6-1 to TRBJ2-3; TRBD2 aligns across 10 bases. Germline CDR1 MNHNS, CDR2 SASEGT. The CDR3 covers 15 residues. V dropped 6 bases and J dropped 6; count of bases not matched to a gene: 9. CDR3 protein: CASSTGTSEPDTQYF. In DNA, the CDR3 is TGTGCCAGCAGCACCGGGACTAGCGAGCCGGATACGCAGTATTTT.

The chain employs TRBV6-1 and TRBJ1-2, with TRBD1 matching over 7 bases. CDR3 length equals 14 residues. The germline V gene encodes CDR1 MNHNS and CDR2 SASEGT. V shed 6 bases and J 4 bases; nucleotides not matched to a gene: 8. The CDR3 loop reads CASSARDRSYGYTF. The CDR3 nucleotides read TGTGCCAGCAGCGCTAGGGACAGATCCTATGGCTACACCTTC.

This clonotype was counted many times. Since no conserved phenylalanine or tryptophan closes the CDR3, a read error is the likely cause. The chain is built from TRBV12-3 or TRBV12-4 and TRBJ2-7, with TRBD1 matching over 9 bases. This CDR3 has 17 amino acids. Unmatched junction bases numbered 9, after V lost 1 base and J lost 2 bases. In DNA, the CDR3 is TGTGCCAGCAGTTTAGGGTCCGGGACAGGGAAGGCCTACGAGCAGTACCTC. Translation: CASSLGSGTGKAYEQYL.

This clonotype appeared many times. This sequence joins TRBV20-1 and TRBJ1-5, with 7 nucleotides matching TRBD1. With 2 bases clipped from V and 2 bases from J, the junction kept 6 bases outside the gene matches. The germline CDR1 and CDR2 sequences are DFQATT and SNEGSKA (reference sequence). The CDR3 spans 15 residues. The DNA for the CDR3 is TGCAGTGCTAGAAAGAAGACAGGGCGCAATCAGCCCCAGCATTTT. Encoded protein: CSARKKTGRNQPQHF.

This clonotype was seen ten or more times. CDR3 sequence: CASTGTGVSEQYF. The DNA for the CDR3 is TGTGCCAGCACCGGGACGGGCGTTAGCGAGCAGTACTTC. The chain has TRBV2 and TRBJ2-7; D may be TRBD1 or TRBD2 (5 bases each). The CDR3 length is 13 residues. With 7 bases removed from V and 6 bases from J, the gap between germline ends came to 16 bases. CDR1 SNHLY and CDR2 FYNNEI come from the germline V gene.

This clonotype has at least ten counts. V is TRBV5-1 and J is TRBJ2-4, with 9 bases identical to TRBD1. The germline CDR1 and CDR2 sequences are SGHRS and YFSETQ. Trimming removed 3 bases from V and 1 base from J; junction bases left unmatched: 2. This CDR3 comprises 15 residues. For the CDR3, the DNA is TGCGCCAGCAGCTCAGGGACAGGGGCCAAAAACATTCAGTACTTC. Its translation: CASSSGTGAKNIQYF.

The table lists this clonotype with a few counts. The V call is TRBV19, the J call TRBJ1-6; no clear D. CDR1 and CDR2 from the germline V gene are LNHDA and SQIVND (reference sequence). The CDR3 extends over 16 amino acids. V lost 0 bases and J 4 bases, leaving 10 bases between the germline ends. The CDR3 region is CASSIDYRVYNSPLHF. The CDR3, as DNA: TGTGCCAGTAGTATAGATTATAGGGTTTATAATTCACCCCTCCACTTT.

The chain's CDR3 is CASSLLMTRTQYF. The CDR3 nucleotides read TGTGCCAGCAGCCTCCTCATGACTAGAACCCAGTACTTC. V is TRBV7-2 and J is TRBJ2-5; D perhaps matches TRBD2 (6 bases). The CDR3 consists of 13 residues. Germline CDR1 reads SGHTA; CDR2 reads FQGNSA. V shed 5 bases and J shed 8 bases, with 15 bases lying between them.

This clonotype was detected a few times. This chain connects TRBV3-1 to TRBJ1-1; D is ambiguous. CDR3 length equals 16 residues. Trimming cost V 6 bases and J 0 bases, with 17 bases left between them. Per germline, CDR1 LGHDT and CDR2 YNNKEL (reference sequence). For the CDR3, the DNA is TGTGCCAGCAGTCAGGACCTATTTCGGATGAACACTGAAGCTTTCTTT. It yields the protein CASSQDLFRMNTEAFF.

The rearrangement uses TRBV6-2 or TRBV6-3 and TRBJ2-7; 8 nucleotides agree with TRBD1. The CDR3 contains 16 residues. Per the germline V gene, CDR1 is MNHEY and CDR2 is SVGEGT. V was pared by 6 bases and J by 3 bases, with 13 bases of the junction left unmatched. The CDR3 DNA reads TGTGCCAGCAGCCCCGACAGGGGCTCCCTTCACTACGAGCAGTACTTC. Residues: CASSPDRGSLHYEQYF.

This clonotype was picked up many times. V and J are TRBV12-3 or TRBV12-4 and TRBJ1-1; no firm D call. Trimming stripped 6 bases from V and 0 bases from J, with 11 bases between. The CDR3 has 14 residues. This chain's CDR3 is CASRATSMNTEAFF. In nucleotides, the CDR3 is TGTGCCAGCAGGGCCACCTCCATGAACACTGAAGCTTTCTTT.

This clonotype has a count of ten or more. V is TRBV28 and J is TRBJ1-6; D unclear. CDR1 and CDR2 (germline): MDHEN, SYDVKM. The CDR3 loop spans 15 amino acids. V shed 4 bases and J shed 9 bases, with 16 bases lying between them. The CDR3 here is CASSSPQIAGSPLHF. DNA of the CDR3: TGTGCCAGCAGTTCGCCACAGATTGCGGGTTCACCCCTCCACTTT.

This clonotype occurred a few times. The chain carries TRBV6-1 and TRBJ1-1; a possible D gene is TRBD1 (5 bases). Trimming took off 6 bases at V and 6 bases at J, with 23 bases between the two ends. Germline V gene lookup returns CDR1 MNHNS and CDR2 SASEGT. The CDR3 spans 16 residues. The CDR3 spells CASSVTPGPANAEAFF. In DNA, the CDR3 is TGTGCCAGCAGCGTAACCCCGGGACCGGCTAACGCTGAAGCTTTCTTT.

This rearrangement joins TRBV12-3 or TRBV12-4 to TRBJ1-6; weak D call: TRBD1 (5 bases). CDR3 length equals 15 residues. V shed 1 base and J shed 8 bases, with 12 bases lying between them. CDR3 coding DNA: TGTGCCAGCAGTTTAGTGGCGGGACGGGATTCACCCCTCCACTTT. Translated, it gives CASSLVAGRDSPLHF.

This clonotype came up many times. In DNA, the CDR3 is TGTGCCAGTTATTCCCGACTAGCGGGATACGAGCAGTACTTC. This codes for CASYSRLAGYEQYF. The genes are TRBV28 and TRBJ2-7; 11 nucleotides agree with TRBD2. Germline assignment: CDR1 MDHEN and CDR2 SYDVKM. The CDR3 sequence is 14 residues long. With V trimmed by 9 bases and J by 4 bases, 8 bases remained unmatched. The variable domain in full, with the rest retrieved from reference TRBV28 and TRBJ2-7, is DVKVTQSSRYLVKRTGEKVFLECVQDMDHENMFWYRQDPGLGLRLIYFSYDVKMKEKGDIPEGYSVSREKKERFSLILESASTNQTSMYLCASYSRLAGYEQYFGPGTRLTVT.

The chain is built from TRBV29-1 and TRBJ2-3, with D possibly matching TRBD1 (6 bases). The V gene's germline CDR1 is SQVTM and CDR2 ANQGSEA. The CDR3 contains 14 residues. Between the trimmed V and J ends, which lost 4 bases and 4 bases, there was a span of 15 bases. The chain's CDR3 is CSVVGRGPSDTQYF. In DNA form, the CDR3 reads TGCAGCGTTGTGGGCAGGGGCCCTTCAGATACGCAGTATTTT.

This clonotype has ten or more counts. The genes are TRBV6-5 and TRBJ1-3, with D possibly matching TRBD1 (5 bases). V was shortened by 2 bases and J by 0 bases, with 8 bases between the two germline ends. There are 15 residues in the CDR3. CDR1 is MNHEY, CDR2 SVGAGI, per germline. The CDR3 loop reads CASSYGGDSGNTIYF. The CDR3 DNA follows: TGTGCCAGCAGTTACGGAGGGGACTCTGGAAACACCATATATTTT.

This clonotype occurred a few times. The genes are TRBV20-1 and TRBJ1-3; no reliable D call. The CDR3 contains 15 residues. Trimming left V 3 bases short and J 0 bases short, with 12 bases between. Per germline, CDR1 DFQATT and CDR2 SNEGSKA (reference sequence). The CDR3 DNA sequence: TGCAGTGCTAGGGCCCTCGTTAGCTCTGGAAACACCATATATTTT. It codes for CSARALVSSGNTIYF.

The sample holds many counts of this clonotype. V and J are TRBV27 and TRBJ2-2; 7 bases line up with TRBD2. V shed 5 bases, J shed 2 bases, and the junction held 8 bases outside the gene matches. Germline loops: CDR1 MNHEY, CDR2 SMNVEV (reference sequence). CDR3 length: 16 amino acids. The CDR3 coding sequence is TGTGCCAGCAGTACCACGGGACTACCTAACACCGGGGAGCTGTTTTTT. Protein product: CASSTTGLPNTGELFF.

The rearrangement links TRBV20-1 to TRBJ2-5; D is ambiguous. From germline, CDR1 is DFQATT and CDR2 SNEGSKA (reference sequence). The CDR3 runs to 15 residues. The ends were cut back, 0 bases at V and 2 bases at J, with 13 bases in the middle. The CDR3 sequence: CSARDLFREQETQYF. DNA of the CDR3: TGCAGTGCTAGAGATCTTTTTAGAGAACAAGAGACCCAGTACTTC.

This clonotype has at least ten counts. V usage is TRBV6-1 and J usage is TRBJ1-1; a weak D match, TRBD1 (5 bases). This CDR3 has 14 residues. Germline CDR1 is MNHNS and CDR2 is SASEGT. V was trimmed by 0 bases and J by 4 bases, leaving 9 bases between them. The CDR3 is CASSEARGTTEAFF. DNA for the CDR3: TGTGCCAGCAGTGAAGCACGGGGGACCACTGAAGCTTTCTTT.